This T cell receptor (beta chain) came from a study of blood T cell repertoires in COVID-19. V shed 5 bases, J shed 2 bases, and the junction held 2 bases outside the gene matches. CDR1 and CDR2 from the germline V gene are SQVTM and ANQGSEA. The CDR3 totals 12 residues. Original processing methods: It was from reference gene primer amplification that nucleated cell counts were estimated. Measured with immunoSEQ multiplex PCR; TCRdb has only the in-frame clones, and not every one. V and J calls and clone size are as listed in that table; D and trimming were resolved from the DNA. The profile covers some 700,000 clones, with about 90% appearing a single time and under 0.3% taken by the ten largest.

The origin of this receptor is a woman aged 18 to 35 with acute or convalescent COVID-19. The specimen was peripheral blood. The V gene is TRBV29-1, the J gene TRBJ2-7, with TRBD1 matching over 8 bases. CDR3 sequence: CSVLDRAYEQYF. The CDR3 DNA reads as TGCAGCGTTTTGGACAGGGCCTACGAGCAGTACTTC.